One and the same sample provided the 23 T cell receptor beta chains below, sequenced in a study of Graves' ophthalmopathy and Graves' hyperthyroidism. RNA transcripts served as template for amplifying TCR beta CDR3 sequences. Second-round multiplex PCR followed a first-round RT-PCR using HTBI primers. TCRdb fed the multiplex PCR reads into MiXCR, producing one record per CDR3 protein. Of 740,000 or so distinct CDR3 sequences listed, 40% were seen once; the top ten hold 44%. Sequencing was performed on peripheral blood. The source is an adult man with Graves' ophthalmopathy.

The V gene is TRBV5-4, the J gene TRBJ1-5; no reliable D call. This CDR3 region has 16 residues. Between the trimmed V and J ends, which lost 4 bases and 1 base, there was a span of 15 bases. The germline V gene encodes CDR1 SGHNT and CDR2 YYREEE (reference sequence). The CDR3 loop is CASSPPWGGSNQPQHF. CDR3 DNA sequence: TGTGCCAGCAGCCCCCCCTGGGGTGGGAGCAATCAGCCCCAGCATTTT.

This clonotype showed up just a few times. This rearrangement joins TRBV14 to TRBJ2-2; 9 bases are a match to TRBD2. The CDR3 covers 15 residues. Germline V CDR1 and CDR2: SGHDN, FVKESK. The ends lost 1 base at V and 6 bases at J; junction bases unmatched: 3. Here the CDR3 reads CASSQVAGGSGELFF. CDR3 bases: TGTGCCAGCAGCCAAGTTGCGGGAGGGTCCGGGGAGCTGTTTTTT.

As regards this clonotype: A much larger clone is a single base away; this may be a read error. The rearrangement joins TRBV7-3 to TRBJ1-4, with 9 positions matching TRBD1. The CDR3 length is 15 residues. Germline CDR1 SGHTA, CDR2 FQGTGA. V was pared by 1 base and J by 7 bases, with 4 bases of the junction left unmatched. The CDR3, as DNA: TGTGCCAGCAGCTTAATAGGGGACAGGGCTGAAAAACTGTTTTTT. Translated, it gives CASSLIGDRAEKLFF.

This clonotype was recorded at least ten times. This chain connects TRBV29-1 to TRBJ2-5; D remains ambiguous. This CDR3 comprises 13 residues. CDR1 is SQVTM and CDR2 is ANQGSEA in the germline V gene. V lost 4 bases, J lost 4 bases, and 13 bases lay in between. The CDR3 spells CSVGSRRSETQYF. CDR3 in DNA: TGCAGCGTTGGTTCTAGGCGTTCAGAGACCCAGTACTTC.

In this sample, this clonotype turned up many times. The J gene is TRBJ1-2, the V gene TRBV7-9, with D maybe TRBD1 (5 bases). Germline assignment: CDR1 SEHNR and CDR2 FQNEAQ (reference sequence). Trimming stripped 4 bases from V and 2 bases from J, with 14 bases between. The CDR3 length is 15 residues. CDR3 DNA sequence: TGTGCCAGCAGCTGGGGGGAATACGGGAACTATGGCTACACCTTC. It yields the protein CASSWGEYGNYGYTF. The full variable domain, in which reference TRBV7-9 and TRBJ1-2 provide the parts outside the CDR3, is DTGVSQNPRHKITKRGQNVTFRCDPISEHNRLYWYRQTLGQGPEFLTYFQNEAQLEKSRLLSDRFSAERPKGSFSTLEIQRTEQGDSAMYLCASSWGEYGNYGYTFGSGTRLTVV.

Ten or more counts support this clonotype. DNA for the CDR3: TGTGCCAGCAGTGTAAGCAGGGGAAATTCACCCCTCCACTTT. Its protein product is CASSVSRGNSPLHF. The genes are TRBV2 and TRBJ1-6; D may be TRBD1 (6 bases). Trimming stripped 4 bases from V and 7 bases from J, with 11 bases between. The CDR3 is made up of 14 amino acids. Germline V gene data show CDR1 as SNHLY and CDR2 as FYNNEI.

Ten or more counts support this clonotype. The V call is TRBV7-2, the J call TRBJ1-2, with D possibly TRBD1 on 6 matching bases. Looked up from germline, CDR1 is SGHTA and CDR2 is FQGNSA. V was clipped by 2 bases and J by 2 bases, with 15 bases between them. This CDR3 spans 16 amino acids. DNA for the CDR3: TGTGCCAGCAGCTTATCCGGGACAAGCGGGAACTATGGCTACACCTTC. Translating gives CASSLSGTSGNYGYTF.

This clonotype was seen just once. The rearrangement links TRBV10-2 to TRBJ1-5; no firm D call. The CDR3 contains 14 residues. Germline loops: CDR1 WSHSY, CDR2 SAAADI. V shed 0 bases and J shed 7 bases, with 10 bases lying between them. CDR3: CASSESGIRQPQHF. CDR3 DNA sequence: TGCGCCAGCAGTGAGTCAGGGATAAGACAGCCCCAGCATTTT.

This clonotype was detected once. The V call is TRBV20-1, the J call TRBJ2-7, with TRBD1 as a possible D gene (6 bases). Trimming stripped 0 bases from V and 2 bases from J, with 11 bases between. This CDR3 has 14 residues. The germline V gene has CDR1 DFQATT and CDR2 SNEGSKA (reference sequence). CDR3 in DNA: TGCAGTGCTAGAGATCGAAAGGGGGCCTACGAGCAGTACTTC. Protein sequence: CSARDRKGAYEQYF.

V and J are TRBV15 and TRBJ2-7, with D possibly matching TRBD2 (5 bases). This CDR3 region has 16 residues. From germline, CDR1 is LNHNV and CDR2 YYDKDF (reference sequence). V dropped 0 bases and J dropped 4 bases, with 16 bases sitting between them. CDR3 protein: CATSRDLSRRVYEQYF. DNA of the CDR3: TGTGCCACCAGCAGAGATCTTTCCCGGCGGGTTTACGAGCAGTACTTC.

The V call is TRBV7-8, the J call TRBJ2-5, with 16 bases lining up with TRBD2. The CDR3 is made up of 16 amino acids. The germline V gene has CDR1 SGHVS and CDR2 FQNEAQ. V gave up 5 bases and J gave up 5 bases; unmatched junction bases: 5. The chain's CDR3 is CASSPGLAGGHETQYF. The CDR3 DNA sequence: TGTGCCAGCAGCCCGGGACTAGCGGGGGGGCACGAGACCCAGTACTTC.

V gene TRBV29-1 combines with J gene TRBJ2-5, with 8 bases that match TRBD1. The CDR3 runs 12 residues. Looked up from germline, CDR1 is SQVTM and CDR2 is ANQGSEA. The trim removed 4 bases at V and 5 bases at J, leaving 3 bases unmatched. Here the CDR3 DNA reads TGCAGCGTTGCCAGGACAGGGGAGACCCAGTACTTC. This encodes CSVARTGETQYF.

Details on this clonotype: The junction does not match germline at one end; this may be a read error. The chain recombines TRBV24-1 with TRBJ2-2; TRBD1 agrees at 8 bases. The length of the CDR3 is 16 residues. Germline values: CDR1 KGHDR, CDR2 SFDVKD. As DNA, the CDR3 is TGTGCCAGCAGTGATGTCGGACAGGGAAAGACCGGGGAGCTGTTTTTT. Amino acids: CASSDVGQGKTGELFF.

The chain has TRBV25-1 and TRBJ2-2; 7 bases agree with TRBD1. V dropped 6 bases and J dropped 2; count of bases not matched to a gene: 9. The germline CDR1 and CDR2 sequences are MGHDK and SYGVNS. CDR3 length: 16 residues. CDR3 loop: CASSPAGQANTGELFF. The CDR3 bases are TGTGCCAGCAGCCCCGCCGGACAGGCAAACACCGGGGAGCTGTTTTTT.

Ten or more counts support this clonotype. V and J are TRBV15 and TRBJ1-2; possibly TRBD1 for D (6 bases). The CDR3 sequence is 15 residues long. Germline loops: CDR1 LNHNV, CDR2 YYDKDF (reference sequence). V lost 1 base and J 2 bases, leaving 11 bases between the germline ends. The CDR3 DNA sequence: TGTGCCACCAGCAGAGGGACAGAGCCGAACTATGGCTACACCTTC. It translates to CATSRGTEPNYGYTF.

V usage is TRBV29-1 and J usage is TRBJ2-5; no clear D gene. The end of the DNA aligns better with TRBJ2-1, so the J call may be wrong. The germline gives CDR1 SQVTM, CDR2 ANQGSEA. The CDR3 length is 13 residues. The CDR3 is CSVEIVTDNEQFF. CDR3 nucleotide sequence: TGCAGCGTTGAAATTGTGACGGACAATGAGCAGTTCTTC.

There are a few counts of this clonotype. The chain combines TRBV5-1 with TRBJ2-7; 7 positions match TRBD1. This CDR3 is 14 amino acids long. Trimming at V came to 2 bases and at J to 5 bases, leaving 7 bases not matched to a gene. In germline, CDR1 is SGHRS, CDR2 YFSETQ. This chain's CDR3 is CASSFRQGSDEQYF. The CDR3 bases are TGCGCCAGCAGCTTCAGACAGGGTTCGGACGAGCAGTACTTC.

This clonotype was observed a few times. The gene calls are TRBV14 and TRBJ1-2; perhaps TRBD1 as D (5 bases). V was pared by 10 bases and J by 6 bases, with 12 bases between. Germline CDR1 SGHDN, CDR2 FVKESK. The CDR3 length is 11 residues. The CDR3 DNA reads TGTGCCAACGTAGGACACGATGGCTACACCTTC. It yields the protein CANVGHDGYTF.

To note about this clonotype: One junction end does not reproduce the germline sequence, and a read error may be involved. The chain joins TRBV29-1 to TRBJ1-4, with 9 bases that match TRBD1. The CDR3 extends over 13 amino acids. Germline CDR1 reads SQVTM; CDR2 reads ANQGSEA. This CDR3 reads CCVATGGDEKLFF. The CDR3, as DNA: TGCTGCGTTGCCACAGGGGGCGACGAAAAACTGTTTTTT.

The V gene is TRBV24-1, the J gene TRBJ2-2; D not resolved. Germline CDR1 KGHDR, CDR2 SFDVKD. This CDR3 is built from 19 residues. Between the trimmed V and J ends, which lost 3 bases and 0 bases, there was a span of 19 bases. This CDR3 is CATSDPFIDTGPNTGELFF. The CDR3 nucleotides read TGTGCCACCAGTGATCCGTTTATAGACACCGGGCCGAACACCGGGGAGCTGTTTTTT.

Comments on this clonotype: A junction boundary mismatches the germline segment, possibly from a read error. The chain combines TRBV11-2 with TRBJ2-7, with D possibly being TRBD2 (5 bases). The length of the CDR3 is 12 residues. Per germline, CDR1 SGHAT and CDR2 FQNNGV. The CDR3 loop is CASSLERDEQYF. CDR3 nucleotides: TGTGCCAGCAGTTTAGAGAGGGACGAGCAGTACTTC.

V usage is TRBV2 and J usage is TRBJ1-2; D possibly corresponds to TRBD1 (6 bases). V dropped 6 bases and J dropped 2 bases, with 22 bases sitting between them. The CDR3 runs 17 residues. Germline CDR1 and CDR2: SNHLY and FYNNEI. CDR3 protein: CASSQDSTGYGNYGYTF. In DNA form, the CDR3 reads TGTGCCAGCAGCCAAGACTCCACAGGGTACGGAAACTATGGCTACACCTTC. The variable domain in full, completed from reference TRBV2 and TRBJ1-2, reads EPEVTQTPSHQVTQMGQEVILRCVPISNHLYFYWYRQILGQKVEFLVSFYNNEISEKSEIFDDQFSVERPDGSNFTLKIRSTKLEDSAMYFCASSQDSTGYGNYGYTFGSGTRLTVV.

Worth noting for this clonotype: This may be a read error: a much more frequent sequence differs by one nucleotide. In nucleotides, the CDR3 is TGTGCCAGCAGTGAGTCAGCTGGGGAACACGAGCAGTACTTC. Protein product: CASSESAGEHEQYF. The V call is TRBV10-3, the J call TRBJ2-7; D not certain. CDR1 is ENHRY and CDR2 is SYGVKD in the germline V gene. This CDR3 has 14 residues.